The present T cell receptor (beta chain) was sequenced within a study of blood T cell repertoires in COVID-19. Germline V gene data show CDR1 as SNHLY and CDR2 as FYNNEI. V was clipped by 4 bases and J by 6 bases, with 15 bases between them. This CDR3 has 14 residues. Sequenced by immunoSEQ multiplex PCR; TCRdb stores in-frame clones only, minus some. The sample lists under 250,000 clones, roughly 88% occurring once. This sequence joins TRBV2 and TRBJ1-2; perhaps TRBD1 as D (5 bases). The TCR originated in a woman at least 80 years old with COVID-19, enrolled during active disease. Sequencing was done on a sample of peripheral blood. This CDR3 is CASSAEGRSDGYTF. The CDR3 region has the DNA TGTGCCAGCAGTGCCGAGGGGAGGAGCGATGGCTACACCTTC.